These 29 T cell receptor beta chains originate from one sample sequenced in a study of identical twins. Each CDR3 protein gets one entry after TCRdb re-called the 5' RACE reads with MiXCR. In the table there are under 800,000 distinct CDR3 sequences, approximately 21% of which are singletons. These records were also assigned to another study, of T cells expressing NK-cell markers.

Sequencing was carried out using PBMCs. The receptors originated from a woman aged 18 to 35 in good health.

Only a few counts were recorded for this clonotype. The CDR3 DNA reads as TGTGCCAGCAGCCAGGACCTAGCGGGGCTATACAATGAGCAGTTCTTC. Residues: CASSQDLAGLYNEQFF. V gene TRBV4-2 combines with J gene TRBJ2-1; 9 bases align to TRBD2. The CDR3 runs to 16 residues. CDR1 is LGHNA and CDR2 is YNFKEQ in the germline V gene. Unmatched junction bases numbered 7, after V lost 3 bases and J lost 4 bases.

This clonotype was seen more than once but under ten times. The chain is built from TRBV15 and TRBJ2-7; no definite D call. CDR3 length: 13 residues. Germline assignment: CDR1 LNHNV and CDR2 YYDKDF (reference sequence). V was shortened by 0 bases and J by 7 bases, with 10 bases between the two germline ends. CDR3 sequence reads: CATSRDLSREQYF. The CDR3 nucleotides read TGTGCCACCAGCAGAGATCTATCTCGAGAGCAGTACTTC.

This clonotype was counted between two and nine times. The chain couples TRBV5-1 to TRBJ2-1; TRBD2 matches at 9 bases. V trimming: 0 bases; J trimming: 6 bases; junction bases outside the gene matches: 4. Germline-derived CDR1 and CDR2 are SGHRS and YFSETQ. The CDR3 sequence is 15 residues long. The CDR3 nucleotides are TGCGCCAGCAGCTTGGCGCGGGGGGGCCCCAATGAGCAGTTCTTC. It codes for CASSLARGGPNEQFF.

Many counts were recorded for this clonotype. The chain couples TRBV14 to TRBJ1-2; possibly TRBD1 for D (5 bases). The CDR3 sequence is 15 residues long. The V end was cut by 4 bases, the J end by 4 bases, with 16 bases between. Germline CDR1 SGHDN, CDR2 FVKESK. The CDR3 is CASSRVGDPTYGYTF. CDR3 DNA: TGTGCCAGCAGCCGGGTGGGGGATCCCACCTATGGCTACACCTTC.

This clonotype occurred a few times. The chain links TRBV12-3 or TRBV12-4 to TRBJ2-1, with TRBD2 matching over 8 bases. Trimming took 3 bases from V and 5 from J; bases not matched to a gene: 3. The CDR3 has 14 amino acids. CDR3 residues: CASSFQRENNEQFF. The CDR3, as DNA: TGTGCCAGCAGTTTCCAGCGGGAGAACAATGAGCAGTTCTTC.

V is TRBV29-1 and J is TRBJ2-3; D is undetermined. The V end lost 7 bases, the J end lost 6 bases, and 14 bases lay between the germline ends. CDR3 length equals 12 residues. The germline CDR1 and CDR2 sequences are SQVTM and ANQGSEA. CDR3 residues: CSAAPTVDTQYF. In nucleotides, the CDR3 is TGCAGCGCCGCGCCCACGGTGGATACGCAGTATTTT.

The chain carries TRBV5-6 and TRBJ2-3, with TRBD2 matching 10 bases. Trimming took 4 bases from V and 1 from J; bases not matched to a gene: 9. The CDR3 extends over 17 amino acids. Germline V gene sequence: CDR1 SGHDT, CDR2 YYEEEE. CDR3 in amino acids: CASSRFYTSGGTDTQYF. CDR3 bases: TGTGCCAGCAGCCGATTTTATACTAGCGGGGGCACAGATACGCAGTATTTT. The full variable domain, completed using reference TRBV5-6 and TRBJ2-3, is DAGVTQSPTHLIKTRGQQVTLRCSPKSGHDTVSWYQQALGQGPQFIFQYYEEEERQRGNFPDRFSGHQFPNYSSELNVNALLLGDSALYLCASSRFYTSGGTDTQYFGPGTRLTVL.

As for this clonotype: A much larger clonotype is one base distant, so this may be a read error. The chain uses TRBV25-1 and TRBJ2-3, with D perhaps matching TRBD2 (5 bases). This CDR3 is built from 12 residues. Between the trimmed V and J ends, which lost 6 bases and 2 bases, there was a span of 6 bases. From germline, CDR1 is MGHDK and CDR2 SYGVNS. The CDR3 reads CASRRDTDTQYF. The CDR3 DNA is TGTGCCAGCAGACGGGACACAGATACGCAGTATTTT.

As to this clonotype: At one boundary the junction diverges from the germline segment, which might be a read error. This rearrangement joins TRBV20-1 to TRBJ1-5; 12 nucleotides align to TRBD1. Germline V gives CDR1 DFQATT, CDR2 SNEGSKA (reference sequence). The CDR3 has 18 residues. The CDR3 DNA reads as TGCAGTGCTAGAGGAGTGGGACAGGGGGCGCGGGGCAATCGGCCCCAGCATTTT. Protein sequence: CSARGVGQGARGNRPQHF.

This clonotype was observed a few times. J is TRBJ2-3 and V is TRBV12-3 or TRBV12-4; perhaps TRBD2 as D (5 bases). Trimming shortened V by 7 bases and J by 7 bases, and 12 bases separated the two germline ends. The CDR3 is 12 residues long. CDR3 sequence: CASTLSGNTQYF. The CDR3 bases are TGTGCCAGCACCCTATCGGGGAATACGCAGTATTTT.

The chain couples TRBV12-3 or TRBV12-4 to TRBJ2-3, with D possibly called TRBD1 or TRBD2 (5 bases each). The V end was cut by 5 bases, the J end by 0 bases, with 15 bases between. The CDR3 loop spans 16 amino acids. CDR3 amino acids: CASSDRDVFSTDTQYF. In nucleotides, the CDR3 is TGTGCCAGCAGTGACCGGGACGTGTTTAGCACAGATACGCAGTATTTT.

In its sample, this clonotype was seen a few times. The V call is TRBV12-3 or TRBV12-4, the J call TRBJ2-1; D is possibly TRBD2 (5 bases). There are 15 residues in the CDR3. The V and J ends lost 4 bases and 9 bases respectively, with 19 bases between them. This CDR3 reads CASSSRENKPGEQFF. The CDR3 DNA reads TGTGCCAGCAGTTCCCGGGAAAATAAACCGGGTGAGCAGTTCTTC.

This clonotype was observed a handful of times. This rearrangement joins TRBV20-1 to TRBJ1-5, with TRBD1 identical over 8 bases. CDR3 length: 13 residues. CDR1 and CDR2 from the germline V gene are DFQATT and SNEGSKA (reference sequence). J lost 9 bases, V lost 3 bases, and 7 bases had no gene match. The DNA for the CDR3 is TGCAGTGCTAGTAACAGGGGGTACGGGCCCCAGCATTTT. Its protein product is CSASNRGYGPQHF.

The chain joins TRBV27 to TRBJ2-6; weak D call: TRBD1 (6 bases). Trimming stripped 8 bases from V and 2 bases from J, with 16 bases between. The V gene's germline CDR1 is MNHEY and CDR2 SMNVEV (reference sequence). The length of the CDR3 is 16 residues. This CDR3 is CASADQGSAGANVLTF. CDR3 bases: TGTGCCAGCGCGGATCAGGGGTCGGCTGGGGCCAACGTCCTGACTTTC.

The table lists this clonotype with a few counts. This CDR3 is CASSGQAPDTQYF. CDR3 DNA: TGTGCCAGCAGCGGACAGGCCCCAGATACGCAGTATTTT. V usage is TRBV6-6 and J usage is TRBJ2-3, with 7 nucleotides matching TRBD1. The CDR3 is 13 amino acids. Unmatched junction bases numbered 4, after V lost 6 bases and J lost 4 bases. Germline V gene sequence: CDR1 MNHNY, CDR2 SVGAGI (reference sequence).

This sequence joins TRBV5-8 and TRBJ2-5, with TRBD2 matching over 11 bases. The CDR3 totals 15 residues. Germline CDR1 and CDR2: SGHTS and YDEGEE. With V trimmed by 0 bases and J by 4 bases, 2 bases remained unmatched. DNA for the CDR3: TGTGCCAGCAGCTTGGAGCTAGCGGGAGGAGAGACCCAGTACTTC. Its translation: CASSLELAGGETQYF. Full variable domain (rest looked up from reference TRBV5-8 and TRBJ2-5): EAGVTQSPTHLIKTRGQQATLRCSPISGHTSVYWYQQALGLGLQFLLWYDEGEERNRGNFPPRFSGRQFPNYSSELNVNALELEDSALYLCASSLELAGGETQYFGPGTRLLVL.

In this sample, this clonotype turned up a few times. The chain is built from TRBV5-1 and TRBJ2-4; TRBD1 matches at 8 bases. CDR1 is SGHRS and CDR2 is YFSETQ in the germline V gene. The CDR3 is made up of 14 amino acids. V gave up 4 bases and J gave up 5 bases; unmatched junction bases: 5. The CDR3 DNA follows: TGCGCCAGCAGCATTGACAGGGGCGAAAACATTCAGTACTTC. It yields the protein CASSIDRGENIQYF.

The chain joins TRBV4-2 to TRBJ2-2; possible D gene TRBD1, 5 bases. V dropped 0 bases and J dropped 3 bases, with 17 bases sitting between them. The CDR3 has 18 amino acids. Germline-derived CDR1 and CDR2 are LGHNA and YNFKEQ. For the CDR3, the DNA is TGTGCCAGCAGCCAAGATCTTCCAGGGTTTACTTACACCGGGGAGCTGTTTTTT. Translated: CASSQDLPGFTYTGELFF.

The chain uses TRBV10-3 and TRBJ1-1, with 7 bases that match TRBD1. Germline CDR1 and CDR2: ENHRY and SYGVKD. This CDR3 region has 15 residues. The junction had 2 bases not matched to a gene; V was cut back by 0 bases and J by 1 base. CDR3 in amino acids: CAISESRTGNTEAFF. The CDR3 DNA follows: TGTGCCATCAGTGAGTCGAGGACAGGGAACACTGAAGCTTTCTTT.

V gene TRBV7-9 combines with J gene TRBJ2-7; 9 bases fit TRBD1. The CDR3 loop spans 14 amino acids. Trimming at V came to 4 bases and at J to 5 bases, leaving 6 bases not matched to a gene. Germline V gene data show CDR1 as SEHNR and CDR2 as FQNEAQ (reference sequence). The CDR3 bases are TGTGCCAGCAGCTGGGACAGGGTTTCCAACGAGCAGTACTTC. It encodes CASSWDRVSNEQYF.

This CDR3 reads CASSLGLAGFNEQFF. The CDR3 nucleotides are TGTGCCAGCAGCCTGGGACTAGCGGGTTTCAATGAGCAGTTCTTC. The chain couples TRBV3-1 to TRBJ2-1; 12 nucleotides match TRBD2. With V trimmed by 4 bases and J by 6 bases, 4 bases remained unmatched. The CDR3 covers 15 residues. Per germline, CDR1 LGHDT and CDR2 YNNKEL (reference sequence).

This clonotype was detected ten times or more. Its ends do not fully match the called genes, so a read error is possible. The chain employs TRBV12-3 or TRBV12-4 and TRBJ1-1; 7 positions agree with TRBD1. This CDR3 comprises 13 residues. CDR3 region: CASSRQGNTEAFF. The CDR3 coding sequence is TGCGCCAGCAGCCGACAGGGGAACACTGAAGCTTTCTTT.

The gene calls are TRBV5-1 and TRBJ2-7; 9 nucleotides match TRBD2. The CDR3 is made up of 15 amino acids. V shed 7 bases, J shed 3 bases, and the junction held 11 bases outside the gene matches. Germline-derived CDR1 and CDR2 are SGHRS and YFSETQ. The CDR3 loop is CASSPVPSGNYEQYF. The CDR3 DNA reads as TGCGCCAGCTCACCTGTTCCTAGCGGGAACTACGAGCAGTACTTC.

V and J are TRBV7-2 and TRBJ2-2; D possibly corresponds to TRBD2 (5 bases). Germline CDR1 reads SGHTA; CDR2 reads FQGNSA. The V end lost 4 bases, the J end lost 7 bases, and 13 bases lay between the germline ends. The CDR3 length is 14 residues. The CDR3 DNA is TGTGCCAGCAGCTCTACACGGGGAAACGGGGAGCTGTTTTTT. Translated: CASSSTRGNGELFF.

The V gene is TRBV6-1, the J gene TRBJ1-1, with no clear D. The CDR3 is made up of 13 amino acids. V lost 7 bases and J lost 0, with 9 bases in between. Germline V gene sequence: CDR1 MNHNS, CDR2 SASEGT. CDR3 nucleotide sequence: TGTGCCAGCAAAGTTGGTCTGAACACTGAAGCTTTCTTT. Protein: CASKVGLNTEAFF.

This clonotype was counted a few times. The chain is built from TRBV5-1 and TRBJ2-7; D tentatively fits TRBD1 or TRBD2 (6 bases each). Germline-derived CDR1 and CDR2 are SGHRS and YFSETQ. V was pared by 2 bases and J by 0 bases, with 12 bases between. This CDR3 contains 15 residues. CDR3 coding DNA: TGCGCCAGCAGCTTACAAGGGGGGAGCTCCTACGAGCAGTACTTC. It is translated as CASSLQGGSSYEQYF.

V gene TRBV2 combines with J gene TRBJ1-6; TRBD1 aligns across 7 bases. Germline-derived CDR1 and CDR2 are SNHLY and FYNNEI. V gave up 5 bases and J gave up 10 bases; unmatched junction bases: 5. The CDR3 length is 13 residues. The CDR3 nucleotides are TGTGCCAGCAGTAATACAGGGGACTCACCCCTCCACTTT. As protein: CASSNTGDSPLHF.

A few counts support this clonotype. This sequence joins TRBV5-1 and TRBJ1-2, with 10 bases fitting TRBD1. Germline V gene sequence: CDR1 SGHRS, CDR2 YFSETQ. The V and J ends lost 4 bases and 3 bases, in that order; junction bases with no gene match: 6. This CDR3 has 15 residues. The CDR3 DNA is TGCGCCAGCAGCCCCAGACAGGGGGCTGACTATGGCTACACCTTC. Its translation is CASSPRQGADYGYTF.

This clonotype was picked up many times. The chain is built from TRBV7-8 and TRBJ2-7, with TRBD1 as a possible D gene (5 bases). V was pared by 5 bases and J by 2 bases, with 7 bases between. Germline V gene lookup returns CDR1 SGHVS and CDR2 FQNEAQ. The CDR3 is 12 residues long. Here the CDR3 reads CASSMTAYEQYF. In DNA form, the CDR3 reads TGTGCCAGCAGCATGACAGCCTACGAGCAGTACTTC.